This section outlines one T cell receptor (beta chain) sequence together with its context. Cohort 3 donors counted as recovered after two negative PCRs, clearance, or resolved symptoms. Deletions cut 7 bases from V and 0 bases from J, with 15 bases between. CDR3 length equals 15 residues. In germline, CDR1 is MDHEN, CDR2 SYDVKM. The data are from a study of blood T cell repertoires in COVID-19. The method was immunoSEQ multiplex PCR; TCRdb's version includes in-frame clones alone and lacks a portion of them. The sample carries approximately 270,000 clones, around 92% recorded once. This chain uses TRBV28 with TRBJ1-2; the D gene is possibly TRBD1 (5 bases). The sample comprised PBMCs or T cells enriched from blood (not recorded which). The receptor was derived from a woman aged 60-75 years who had recovered from COVID-19. The CDR3 DNA follows: TGTGCCAGCATCAAACTGGGGGGAGCTAACTATGGCTACACCTTC. Protein sequence: CASIKLGGANYGYTF.